Detailed here is one TCR beta chain. V was trimmed by 5 bases and J by 3 bases, leaving 14 bases between them. Germline CDR1 KGHSH, CDR2 LQKENI. The CDR3 sequence is 15 residues long. The sample is drawn from a study of CD8 T cells in Susac syndrome. Roughly 0.45 to 1 ug RNA was reverse transcribed with random hexamers. TCRdb processed the immunoSEQ multiplex PCR reads anew with MiXCR; each CDR3 protein has one entry. This repertoire shows some 120,000 distinct CDR3 sequences, over 90% found once; its top ten account for roughly 0.13%. This receptor was taken from a human donor in good health. Sequences were obtained from CD4+ T cells from PBMCs. The rearrangement joins TRBV18 to TRBJ1-5; D remains ambiguous. The CDR3 DNA is TGTGCCAGCTCAGCCGGACCGTCCCTCAATCAGCCCCAGCATTTT. It codes for CASSAGPSLNQPQHF.